This T cell receptor beta chain was recorded in a study of blood T cell repertoires in COVID-19. Overall study: COVID-19 samples collected from the United States, Italy and Spain covered acute and convalescent phases. Nucleic acid was either cDNA or gDNA, and it came from T cells, B-cell-depleted T cells, or PBMCs.

The Seattle site enrolled patients during active infection and followed them longitudinally. The CDR3 has 15 amino acids. Germline values: CDR1 SGHTA, CDR2 FQGNSA. V gave up 1 base and J gave up 0 bases, with 10 bases separating them. In the original analysis: Estimates of nucleated cell counts were drawn from the amplification of reference gene primers. TCRdb's copy holds only in-frame clones and misses some; the assay was immunoSEQ multiplex PCR. V, J and clone size reflect that table, while D and trimming were determined from the DNA. This repertoire shows fewer than 450,000 clones, around nine tenths found once; its top ten account for about 7%.

Sequencing input: peripheral blood. The V call is TRBV7-2, the J call TRBJ2-7; tentatively, D is TRBD1 (6 bases). This receptor was obtained from a woman aged 65 to 85 with COVID-19, enrolled during active disease. The CDR3 DNA follows: TGTGCCAGCAGCTTAGGGGGACACCTCTCCTACGAGCAGTACTTC. Residues: CASSLGGHLSYEQYF.